This T cell receptor (beta chain) was captured in a study of regulatory T cells in long-lasting Graves disease. Looked up from germline, CDR1 is MDHEN and CDR2 is SYDVKM. V lost 2 bases, J lost 9 bases, and 6 bases stayed unmatched. CDR3 length: 16 residues. Described time point: persistent/refractory GD, antithyroid drugs over 5 years with positive TRAb. Construction of the TCR library relied on RNA isolated from PBMCs. iRepertoire HTBI primers and Arm-PCR of CDR3 regions built TCR beta libraries. TCRdb reprocessed the multiplex PCR reads with MiXCR, giving one entry per CDR3 protein. This table holds roughly 470,000 distinct CDR3 sequences, less than 25% found once. This clonotype was seen more than once but under ten times.

The sample here was peripheral blood mononuclear cells (PBMCs), taken when the disease was refractory, from a patient treated with antithyroid drugs. This chain connects TRBV28 to TRBJ2-1; TRBD2 agrees at 14 bases. This receptor was taken from a female donor with Graves disease. The CDR3 here is CASSLRTSGRRLEQFF. The CDR3 region has the DNA TGTGCCAGCAGTTTAAGGACTAGCGGGAGGAGGCTTGAGCAGTTCTTC.